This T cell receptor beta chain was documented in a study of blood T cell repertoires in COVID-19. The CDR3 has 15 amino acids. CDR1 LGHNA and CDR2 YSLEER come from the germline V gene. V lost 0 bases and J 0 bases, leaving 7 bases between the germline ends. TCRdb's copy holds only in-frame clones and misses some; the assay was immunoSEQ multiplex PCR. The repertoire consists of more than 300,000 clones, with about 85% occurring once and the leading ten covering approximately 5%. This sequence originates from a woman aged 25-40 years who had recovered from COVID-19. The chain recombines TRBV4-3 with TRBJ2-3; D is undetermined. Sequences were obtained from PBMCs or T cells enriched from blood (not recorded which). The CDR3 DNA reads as TGCGCCAGCAGCCAAGAGAGCCCTAGCACAGATACGCAGTATTTT. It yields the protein CASSQESPSTDTQYF.